This T cell receptor beta chain originates from a study of CD8 T cells in Susac syndrome. Random hexamers served to reverse transcribe roughly 0.5 to 1 ug RNA. TCRdb re-analysed the immunoSEQ multiplex PCR reads in MiXCR, keeping a single row per CDR3 protein. Of some 400,000 distinct CDR3 sequences in the sample, approximately 85% are singletons; the top ten hold approximately 0.11%. Sequencing of TCR beta was performed on blood CD8+ and CD4+ T cells. The multiple sclerosis control group consisted of treatment-naive patients whose relapsing-remitting disease, which was either stable or active, fulfilled revised McDonald criteria. Isolation of CD8+ and CD4+ T cells was performed negatively, whereas enrichment of TEMRA cells was done by FACS. There are 17 residues in the CDR3. V lost 1 base to trimming and J lost 7 bases; unmatched junction nucleotides: 13. Germline loops: CDR1 GTSNPN, CDR2 SVGIG (reference sequence).

The rearrangement uses TRBV30 and TRBJ2-2, with 9 bases aligning to TRBD2. This TCR derives from a human donor with multiple sclerosis. The sequencing input was CD8+ T cells from PBMCs. The CDR3 DNA is TGTGCCTGGAGTGACCCTAGCCAGCGGGGGGCCTTCGGGGAGCTGTTTTTT. It is translated as CAWSDPSQRGAFGELFF.